The clone carrying this TCR beta chain has ten or more counts. Its antigen is not identified. These data come from a study of T cells in Graves' hyperthyroidism and ophthalmopathy. This CDR3 has 13 residues. Looked up from germline, CDR1 is SGHAT and CDR2 is FQDESV (reference sequence). The germline V and J ends were trimmed by 2 bases and 8 bases, with 10 bases remaining between them. Authors of the study amplified TCR beta CDR3 regions from RNA transcripts. Researchers ran a first-round RT-PCR on the TCR CDR3 using the HTBI primer set. TCRdb fed the multiplex PCR reads into MiXCR, producing one record per CDR3 protein. Of approximately 370,000 distinct CDR3 sequences listed, about 15% are singletons. Findings and caveats of the study: Stable hyperthyroidism was told apart from ophthalmopathy by a model built on 13 V-J features.

The sequence was collected from a woman aged 30 to 39 with Graves' hyperthyroidism. Input material: blood. The chain uses TRBV11-1 and TRBJ2-1, with D tentatively TRBD1 or TRBD2 (5 bases each). The CDR3 loop is CASSLWDGDEQFF. CDR3 DNA sequence: TGTGCCAGCAGCTTATGGGACGGGGATGAGCAGTTCTTC.